Given below is one T cell receptor (beta chain) in context. This specimen comes from a study of CD8 T cells in ankylosing spondylitis. V gave up 0 bases and J gave up 2 bases; unmatched junction bases: 5. Germline-derived CDR1 and CDR2 are SGDLS and YYNGEE. This CDR3 comprises 16 residues. TCRdb reprocessed the 5' RACE reads with MiXCR, giving one entry per CDR3 protein. Seen here are around 160,000 distinct CDR3 sequences, roughly 10% observed once, and the top ten hold roughly 28%. The TCR originated in a male donor with ankylosing spondylitis or in good health (not recorded which). The chain couples TRBV9 to TRBJ2-3, with TRBD1 matching 8 bases. The sample taken for sequencing was blood, either unsorted or a sorted T cell fraction (not recorded which). CDR3 in DNA: TGTGCCAGCAGCGTAGTGTCAGGGGGCTACACAGATACGCAGTATTTT. Protein: CASSVVSGGYTDTQYF.